Each of the 24 T cell receptor beta chains below was sequenced from the same sample in a study of blood T cell repertoires in COVID-19. TCRdb keeps only in-frame clones here, not all; method: immunoSEQ multiplex PCR. The sample contains around 370,000 clones, 80% to 90% of which appear only once. The sample was peripheral blood. The receptors here all came from a woman aged 45 to 65 with COVID-19, enrolled during active disease.

The chain combines TRBV11-3 with TRBJ2-1; D gene ambiguous. The germline gives CDR1 SGHNT, CDR2 YENEEA. Trimming took 1 base from V and 8 from J, leaving 12 bases between them. The CDR3 consists of 14 residues. Here the CDR3 reads CASSLGLVGDEQFF. The DNA for the CDR3 is TGTGCCAGCAGCTTAGGGCTAGTAGGAGATGAGCAGTTCTTC.

This chain links TRBV4-3 with TRBJ1-5, with unresolved D. Germline lookup yields CDR1 LGHNA and CDR2 YSLEER. CDR3 size: 15 residues. V lost 0 bases and J lost 7, with 13 bases in between. CDR3 region: CASSQDLSNRQPQHF. The CDR3 bases are TGCGCCAGCAGCCAAGATTTGTCGAACCGGCAGCCCCAGCATTTT.

The V call is TRBV5-6, the J call TRBJ1-6; 8 nucleotides agree with TRBD1. This CDR3 is built from 15 residues. Germline assignment: CDR1 SGHDT and CDR2 YYEEEE. The V segment lost 2 bases and the J segment 6 bases; nucleotides outside the gene matches: 4. The CDR3 region is CASSFRDRFNSPLHF. The CDR3 DNA reads as TGTGCCAGCAGCTTCCGGGACAGGTTTAATTCACCCCTCCACTTT.

V usage is TRBV6-2 or TRBV6-3 and J usage is TRBJ2-1; 13 bases are shared with TRBD2. The junction had 10 bases not matched to a gene; V was cut back by 0 bases and J by 14 bases. Germline values: CDR1 MNHEY, CDR2 SVGEGT. The CDR3 covers 16 residues. CDR3 sequence: CASSYSGTSGRAREFF. The CDR3 DNA reads as TGTGCCAGCAGTTACTCGGGAACTAGCGGGAGGGCCCGGGAGTTCTTC.

V usage is TRBV30 and J usage is TRBJ2-4; D gene ambiguous. There are 13 residues in the CDR3. Germline CDR1 reads GTSNPN; CDR2 reads SVGIG (reference sequence). Between the trimmed V and J ends, which lost 1 base and 0 bases, there was a span of 4 bases. Here the CDR3 DNA reads TGTGCCTGGAGTGGAGTAGCCAAAAACATTCAGTACTTC. This gives the protein CAWSGVAKNIQYF.

The chain combines TRBV9 with TRBJ1-2, with 7 nucleotides matching TRBD1. The CDR3 is made up of 15 amino acids. V lost 2 bases and J lost 4; bases outside the gene matches: 8. From germline, CDR1 is SGDLS and CDR2 YYNGEE. This CDR3 is CASSVETGRSYGYTF. CDR3 nucleotides: TGTGCCAGCAGCGTCGAGACAGGGAGGTCCTATGGCTACACCTTC. Combining the CDR3 with reference TRBV9 and TRBJ1-2 gives the whole variable domain DSGVTQTPKHLITATGQRVTLRCSPRSGDLSVYWYQQSLDQGLQFLIQYYNGEERAKGNILERFSAQQFPDLHSELNLSSLELGDSALYFCASSVETGRSYGYTFGSGTRLTVV.

This chain connects TRBV2 to TRBJ2-3; 8 nucleotides line up with TRBD2. The V gene end was trimmed by 6 bases and the J gene end by 9 bases; junction bases not matched to a gene: 5. CDR1 SNHLY and CDR2 FYNNEI come from the germline V gene. The CDR3 covers 12 residues. The CDR3 nucleotides read TGTGCCAGCAGGGGGGGACTAGGGACGCAGTATTTT. This sequence encodes CASRGGLGTQYF.

This rearrangement joins TRBV12-3 or TRBV12-4 to TRBJ1-5; D uncertain. The CDR3 extends over 12 amino acids. Trimming took off 6 bases at V and 4 bases at J, with 7 bases between the two ends. The DNA for the CDR3 is TGTGCCAGCAGCTCGGGGAATCAGCCCCAGCATTTT. It translates to CASSSGNQPQHF.

The chain couples TRBV14 to TRBJ2-7, with 11 bases fitting TRBD1. The CDR3 is 19 residues long. The germline V gene encodes CDR1 SGHDN and CDR2 FVKESK. V trimming: 3 bases; J trimming: 2 bases; junction bases outside the gene matches: 15. The CDR3 DNA follows: TGTGCCAGCAGCCACAGAGGTAAAGCCGTGGGACAGGGGGCCTACGAGCAGTACTTC. Translating gives CASSHRGKAVGQGAYEQYF.

The chain joins TRBV7-6 to TRBJ2-2, with a tentative D call TRBD2 (5 bases). The CDR3 has 14 residues. Deletions cut 2 bases from V and 6 bases from J, with 10 bases between. CDR1 and CDR2 from the germline V gene are SGHVS and FNYEAQ. CDR3 sequence (DNA): TGTGCCAGCAGCTTAATATGGGGAGCCGGGGAGCTGTTTTTT. It translates to CASSLIWGAGELFF.

The chain is built from TRBV2 and TRBJ2-7; possible D gene TRBD2, 6 bases. Deletions cut 2 bases from V and 4 bases from J, with 18 bases between. This CDR3 spans 16 amino acids. The germline gives CDR1 SNHLY, CDR2 FYNNEI. The CDR3 loop is CASSEPFWAGRYEQYF. The CDR3 nucleotides read TGTGCCAGCAGTGAACCCTTCTGGGCAGGGAGGTACGAGCAGTACTTC.

V gene TRBV7-3 combines with J gene TRBJ1-1; no firm D call. Germline-derived CDR1 and CDR2 are SGHTA and FQGTGA. This CDR3 has 14 residues. Trimming took off 7 bases at V and 1 base at J, with 13 bases between the two ends. The CDR3 coding sequence is TGTGCCAGCACCCCGGGTGGAGGGAACACTGAAGCTTTCTTT. Translating gives CASTPGGGNTEAFF.

The gene calls are TRBV7-2 and TRBJ2-7; 7 bases agree with TRBD1. The CDR3 is made up of 15 amino acids. V was pared by 1 base and J by 3 bases, with 6 bases of the junction left unmatched. The germline V gene encodes CDR1 SGHTA and CDR2 FQGNSA. The CDR3, as DNA: TGTGCCAGCAGCTTAGGGACAGGACAACTCTACGAGCAGTACTTC. This sequence encodes CASSLGTGQLYEQYF.

This clone was observed a single time. The J gene is TRBJ2-7, the V gene TRBV7-8; possible D gene TRBD1, 5 bases. With 0 bases removed from V and 4 bases from J, the gap between germline ends came to 19 bases. This CDR3 is 17 amino acids long. Per the germline V gene, CDR1 is SGHVS and CDR2 is FQNEAQ. CDR3 coding DNA: TGTGCCAGCAGCTTAGCGGTCGTTACAGGACGAGCATACGAGCAGTACTTC. It is translated as CASSLAVVTGRAYEQYF.

This chain connects TRBV7-2 to TRBJ2-7, with TRBD1 identical over 7 bases. Germline CDR1 and CDR2: SGHTA and FQGNSA. CDR3 length equals 14 residues. Trimming took 5 bases from V and 3 from J; bases not matched to a gene: 7. In nucleotides, the CDR3 is TGTGCCAGCAGCATACAGGGGCGACTCTACGAGCAGTACTTC. Protein sequence: CASSIQGRLYEQYF.

The chain combines TRBV28 with TRBJ2-3, with 7 bases aligning to TRBD2. Germline CDR1 and CDR2: MDHEN and SYDVKM. The CDR3 spans 15 residues. Losses at the gene ends were 6 bases for V and 3 bases for J; bases not matched to a gene: 9. CDR3 nucleotide sequence: TGTGCCAGCAGCGACCCCAGCGGGAAAACAGATACGCAGTATTTT. This gives the protein CASSDPSGKTDTQYF.

This clone was picked up one time. V gene TRBV7-2 combines with J gene TRBJ2-1; 8 bases are a match to TRBD2. Germline assignment: CDR1 SGHTA and CDR2 FQGNSA. The V gene end was trimmed by 3 bases and the J gene end by 3 bases; junction bases not matched to a gene: 13. The CDR3 contains 18 residues. The CDR3 loop reads CASSFKGKLADYYNEQFF. In DNA form, the CDR3 reads TGTGCCAGCAGCTTCAAGGGTAAACTAGCGGACTACTACAATGAGCAGTTCTTC.

The rearrangement links TRBV7-3 to TRBJ2-7; D not resolved. There are 15 residues in the CDR3. CDR1 and CDR2 (germline): SGHTA, FQGTGA. The germline V and J ends were trimmed by 3 bases and 2 bases, with 14 bases remaining between them. CDR3 in DNA: TGTGCCAGCAGCTTTTCCGCGGTAGACGCCTACGAGCAGTACTTC. Its protein is CASSFSAVDAYEQYF.

This clone was observed a handful of times. The chain couples TRBV7-9 to TRBJ2-1, with D perhaps matching TRBD2 (6 bases). With 1 base removed from V and 10 bases from J, the gap between germline ends came to 14 bases. The CDR3 is made up of 14 amino acids. Germline V gene data show CDR1 as SEHNR and CDR2 as FQNEAQ (reference sequence). CDR3 loop: CASSLGRDQSEQFF. The DNA of the CDR3 is TGTGCCAGCAGCTTAGGGCGGGACCAGAGCGAGCAGTTCTTC.

J is TRBJ2-7 and V is TRBV12-3 or TRBV12-4; 8 bases are shared with TRBD1. The CDR3 spans 12 residues. With V trimmed by 5 bases and J by 6 bases, 3 bases remained unmatched. CDR3 in DNA: TGTGCCAGCAGTGAGACAGGGGTCGAGCAGTACTTC. Amino acids: CASSETGVEQYF.

The chain recombines TRBV5-8 with TRBJ1-5, with 10 nucleotides matching TRBD1. Trimming at V came to 4 bases and at J to 3 bases, leaving 7 bases not matched to a gene. The V gene's germline CDR1 is SGHTS and CDR2 YDEGEE. There are 16 residues in the CDR3. The CDR3 sequence is CASSPGTGVSNQPQHF. CDR3 DNA: TGTGCCAGCAGCCCCGGGACAGGGGTCTCCAATCAGCCCCAGCATTTT.

This clone was detected only a few times. J is TRBJ2-1 and V is TRBV7-2, with 8 bases that match TRBD2. Per the germline V gene, CDR1 is SGHTA and CDR2 is FQGNSA. The CDR3 runs 16 residues. After removal of 0 bases from V and 6 bases from J, the junction contained 7 bases not matched to a gene. Here the CDR3 DNA reads TGTGCCAGCAGCTTAGCGGTAGCGGGGAACCCCAATGAGCAGTTCTTC. This codes for CASSLAVAGNPNEQFF.

The chain has TRBV6-5 and TRBJ2-5; D call uncertain. Per germline, CDR1 MNHEY and CDR2 SVGAGI. The CDR3 loop spans 15 amino acids. Trimming stripped 6 bases from V and 5 bases from J, with 19 bases between. The CDR3 here is CASSDNGNPLETQYF. The CDR3, as DNA: TGTGCCAGCAGCGACAACGGAAATCCTTTGGAGACCCAGTACTTC.

This rearrangement joins TRBV10-3 to TRBJ1-2, with TRBD1 matching over 7 bases. CDR1 is ENHRY, CDR2 SYGVKD, per germline. CDR3 length equals 15 residues. After removal of 3 bases from V and 4 bases from J, the junction contained 8 bases not matched to a gene. The CDR3 DNA reads TGTGCCATCAGTGACCCGGGACAGTTTCCCTATGGCTACACCTTC. It encodes CAISDPGQFPYGYTF.